Sequencing of this T cell receptor (beta chain) was carried out in a study of CD8+ T cells in alopecia areata. RNA was extracted and reverse transcribed into cDNA as the sequencing template. Clones were sequenced by immunoSEQ multiplex PCR, and TCRdb holds only the in-frame ones, with some missing. Here the sample spans approximately 140,000 clones, roughly 44% being singletons. This clone was seen more than once but under ten times. Material for sequencing was CD4+ T cells sorted from blood. The source is a human donor with alopecia areata.

This chain's CDR3 is CSVERTGTDTQYF. CDR3 coding DNA: TGCAGCGTTGAAAGGACAGGCACAGATACGCAGTATTTT. This chain uses TRBV29-1 with TRBJ2-3, with D possibly TRBD1 on 6 matching bases. V was clipped by 2 bases and J by 1 base, with 7 bases between them. This CDR3 is 13 amino acids long. The V gene's germline CDR1 is SQVTM and CDR2 ANQGSEA.